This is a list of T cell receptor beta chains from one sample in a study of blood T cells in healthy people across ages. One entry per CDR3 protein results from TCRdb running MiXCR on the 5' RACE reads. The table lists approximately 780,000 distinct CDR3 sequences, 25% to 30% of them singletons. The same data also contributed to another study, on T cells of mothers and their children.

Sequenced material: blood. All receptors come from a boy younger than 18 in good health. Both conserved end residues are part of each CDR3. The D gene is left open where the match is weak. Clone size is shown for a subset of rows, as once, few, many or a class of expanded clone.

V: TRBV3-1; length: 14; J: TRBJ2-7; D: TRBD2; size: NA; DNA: TGTGCCAGCAGCTTTTCGACTAGCGGCTACGAGCAGTACTTC; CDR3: CASSFSTSGYEQYF
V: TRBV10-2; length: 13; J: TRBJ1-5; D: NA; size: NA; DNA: TGCGCCAGCAGTGATCTTAGCAATCAGCCCCAGCATTTT; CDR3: CASSDLSNQPQHF
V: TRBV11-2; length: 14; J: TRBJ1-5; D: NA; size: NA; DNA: TGTGCCAGCAGCTTAGCGGGAAGCAATCAGCCCCAGCATTTT; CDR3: CASSLAGSNQPQHF
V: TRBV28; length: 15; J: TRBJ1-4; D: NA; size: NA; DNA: TGTGCCAGCAGTTCGTGGGCAGGGAGTAATGAAAAACTGTTTTTT; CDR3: CASSSWAGSNEKLFF
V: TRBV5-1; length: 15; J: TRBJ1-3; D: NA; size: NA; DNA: TGCGCCAGCAGCTTTGGGGACCTCTCTGGAAACACCATATATTTT; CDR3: CASSFGDLSGNTIYF
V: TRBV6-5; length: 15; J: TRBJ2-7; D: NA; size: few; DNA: TGTGCCAGCAGCCTTAAGGCGGGGGCCGCCTACGAGCAGTACTTC; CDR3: CASSLKAGAAYEQYF
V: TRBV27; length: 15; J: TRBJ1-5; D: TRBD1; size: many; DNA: TGTGCCAGCAGTTTATCCGGGACAGGGGTTCAGCCCCAGCATTTT; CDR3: CASSLSGTGVQPQHF
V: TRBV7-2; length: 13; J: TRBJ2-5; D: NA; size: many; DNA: TGTGCCAGCAGCCCCCGACAGGGAGGGACCCAGTACTTC; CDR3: CASSPRQGGTQYF
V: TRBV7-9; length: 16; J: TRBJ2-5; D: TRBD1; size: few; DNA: TGTGCCAGCAGCTTATCCCCGGGACAGGGAAAAGAGACCCAGTACTTC; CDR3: CASSLSPGQGKETQYF
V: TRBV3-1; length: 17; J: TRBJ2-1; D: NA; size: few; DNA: TGTGCCAGCAGCCTCCCCCGCCGGGAATACTCCTACAATGAGCAGTTCTTC; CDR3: CASSLPRREYSYNEQFF
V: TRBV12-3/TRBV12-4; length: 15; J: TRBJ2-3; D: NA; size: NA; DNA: TGTGCCAGCACCCAGGAGATAGGGGGATCAGATACGCAGTATTTT; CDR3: CASTQEIGGSDTQYF
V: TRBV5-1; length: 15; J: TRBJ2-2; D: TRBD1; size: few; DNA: TGCGCCAGCAGCTTTGACAGGGGACGCGACGGGGAGCTGTTTTTT; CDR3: CASSFDRGRDGELFF
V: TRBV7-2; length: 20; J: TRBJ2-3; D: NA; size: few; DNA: NA; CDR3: CASSIYLCSVEETSTDTQYF
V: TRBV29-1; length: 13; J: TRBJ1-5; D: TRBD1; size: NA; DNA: TGCAGTGTCGGACAGGGAGGCAATCAGCCCCAGCATTTT; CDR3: CSVGQGGNQPQHF
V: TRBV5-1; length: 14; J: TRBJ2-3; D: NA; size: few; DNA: TGCGCCAGCAGCTTGGGCGGGGATGGCGATACGCAGTATTTT; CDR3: CASSLGGDGDTQYF
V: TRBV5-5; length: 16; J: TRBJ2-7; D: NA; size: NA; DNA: TGTGCCAGCAGCTTGGCCGGGCGTCCCAGGGGCTACGAGCAGTACTTC; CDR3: CASSLAGRPRGYEQYF
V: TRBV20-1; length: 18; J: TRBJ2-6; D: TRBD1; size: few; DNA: TGCAGTGCTAGAGTTCAGGACAGGGGATCGTCCGGGGCCAACGTCCTGACTTTC; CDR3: CSARVQDRGSSGANVLTF
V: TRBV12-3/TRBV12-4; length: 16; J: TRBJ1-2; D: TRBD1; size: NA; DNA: TGTGCCAGCAGTTTAATGCGCGACAGGGGGCTAGAGGGCTACACCTTC; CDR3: CASSLMRDRGLEGYTF
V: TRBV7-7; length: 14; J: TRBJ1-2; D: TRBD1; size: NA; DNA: TGTGCTAGCAGCTCATGGACAGGGGCTTACGGCTACACCTTC; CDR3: CASSSWTGAYGYTF
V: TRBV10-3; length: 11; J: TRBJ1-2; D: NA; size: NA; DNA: TGTGCCACCACGGTCGGGTATGGCTACACCTTC; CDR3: CATTVGYGYTF
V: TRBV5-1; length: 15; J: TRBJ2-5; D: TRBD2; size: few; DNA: TGCGCCAGCAGCGCATCTAGCGGGGCCGAAGAGACCCAGTACTTC; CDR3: CASSASSGAEETQYF
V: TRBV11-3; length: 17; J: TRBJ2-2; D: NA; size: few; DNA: TGTGCCAGCAGCTTAGAGTACGGGGCCGAAACCACCGGGGAGCTGTTTTTT; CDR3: CASSLEYGAETTGELFF
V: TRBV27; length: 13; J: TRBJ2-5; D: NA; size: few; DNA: TGTGCCAGCAGTTTATCCCCGCCGGAGACCCAGTACTTC; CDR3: CASSLSPPETQYF
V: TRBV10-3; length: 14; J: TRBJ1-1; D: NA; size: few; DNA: TGTGCCATCTCGGGGTTTCTGGTACACACTGAAGCTTTCTTT; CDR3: CAISGFLVHTEAFF
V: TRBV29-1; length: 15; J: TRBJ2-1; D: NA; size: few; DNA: TGCAGCGTTGAAGCGGGCTGGCAGGGTTACGCTGAGCAGTTCTTC; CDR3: CSVEAGWQGYAEQFF
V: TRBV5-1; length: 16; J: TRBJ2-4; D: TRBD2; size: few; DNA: TGCGCCAGCAGCTTGGAGAGCGGGGGGGCAGGAAACATTCAGTACTTC; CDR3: CASSLESGGAGNIQYF
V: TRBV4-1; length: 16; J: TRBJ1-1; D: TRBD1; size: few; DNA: TGCGCCAGCAGCCTAGACGTCAGGGGGGCAAAGACTGAAGCTTTCTTT; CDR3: CASSLDVRGAKTEAFF
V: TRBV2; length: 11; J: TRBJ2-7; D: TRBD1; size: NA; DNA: TGTGCCAGCAGTGAAGCGGGACAGGGCTACTTC; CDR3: CASSEAGQGYF
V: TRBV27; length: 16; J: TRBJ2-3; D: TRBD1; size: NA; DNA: TGTGCCAGCAGTTTATTGGCCGGGACAGTCTTAGATACGCAGTATTTT; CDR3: CASSLLAGTVLDTQYF
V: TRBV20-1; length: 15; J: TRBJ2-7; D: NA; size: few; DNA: TGCAGTGCCGACGAGGCAGGGGCCCGTGGGGAGGAGCAGTACTTC; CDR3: CSADEAGARGEEQYF
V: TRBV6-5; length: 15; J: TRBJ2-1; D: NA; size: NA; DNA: TGTGCCAGCAGTTACTCAGGGGGAGATGTCAATGAGCAGTTCTTC; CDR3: CASSYSGGDVNEQFF
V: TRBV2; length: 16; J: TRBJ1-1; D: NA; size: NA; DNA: TGTGCCAGCAGTGACGAGAGGGCAAATATGAACACTGAAGCTTTCTTT; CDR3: CASSDERANMNTEAFF
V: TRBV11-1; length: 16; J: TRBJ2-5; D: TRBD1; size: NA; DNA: TGTGCCAGCAGCGGGGGGCCAGGGGGCATCCAAGAGACCCAGTACTTC; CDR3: CASSGGPGGIQETQYF
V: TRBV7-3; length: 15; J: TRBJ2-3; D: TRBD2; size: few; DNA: TGTGCCAGCAGCTTACTAGCGGGGGGGAAGGATACGCAGTATTTT; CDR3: CASSLLAGGKDTQYF
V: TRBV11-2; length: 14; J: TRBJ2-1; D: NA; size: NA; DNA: TGTGCCAGCAGCTTAGACAGGGTTTACAATGAGCAGTTCTTC; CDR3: CASSLDRVYNEQFF
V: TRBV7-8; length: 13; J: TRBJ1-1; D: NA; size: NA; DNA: TGTGCCAGCAGCTTCTTCGGGACATCAGAAGCTTTCTTT; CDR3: CASSFFGTSEAFF
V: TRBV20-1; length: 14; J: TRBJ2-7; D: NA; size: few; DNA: TGCAGTGCTAGGGCATCGGACGGCTACTACGAGCAGTACTTC; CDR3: CSARASDGYYEQYF
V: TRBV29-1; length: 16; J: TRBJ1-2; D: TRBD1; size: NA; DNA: TGCAGCGTTGAGGGGGAGACAGGGGCGCTTAACTATGGCTACACCTTC; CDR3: CSVEGETGALNYGYTF
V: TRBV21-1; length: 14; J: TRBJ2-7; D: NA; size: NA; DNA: TGTGCCAGCACAAGGGCTCCCTCAAAATACGAGCAGTACTTC; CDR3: CASTRAPSKYEQYF
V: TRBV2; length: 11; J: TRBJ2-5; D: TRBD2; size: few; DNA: TGTGCCGGGGGACTAGAAGAGACCCAGTACTTC; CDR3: CAGGLEETQYF
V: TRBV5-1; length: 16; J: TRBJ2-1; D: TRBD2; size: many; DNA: TGCGCCAGCAGCTCTGGACTAGCGGGGTCAAAAAATGAGCAGTTCTTC; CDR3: CASSSGLAGSKNEQFF
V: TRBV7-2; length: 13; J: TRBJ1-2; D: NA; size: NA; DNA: TGTGCCAGCAGCTTTGGCGAATCTCGGGGCTACACCTTC; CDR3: CASSFGESRGYTF
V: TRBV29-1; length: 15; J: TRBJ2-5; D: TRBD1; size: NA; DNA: TGCAGCGTAGTCCTTAGGACAGGGGACCAAGATACCCAGTACTTC; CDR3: CSVVLRTGDQDTQYF
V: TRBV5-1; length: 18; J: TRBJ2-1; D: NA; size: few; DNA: TGCGCCAGCAGCTTGGATGTTCGTCAATCCGCCTCCTACAATGAGCAGTTCTTC; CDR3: CASSLDVRQSASYNEQFF
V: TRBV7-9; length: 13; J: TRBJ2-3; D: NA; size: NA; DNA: TGTGCCAGCAGCTTCATAGGTGGGGGTGAGCAGTATTTT; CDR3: CASSFIGGGEQYF
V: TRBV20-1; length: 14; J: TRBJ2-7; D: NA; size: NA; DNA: TGCAGTGCTAGGTCTCCCGGGACGTCGTACGAGCAGTACTTC; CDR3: CSARSPGTSYEQYF
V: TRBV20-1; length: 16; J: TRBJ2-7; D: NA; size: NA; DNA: TGCAGTGCTAGAGATGGGGGCGGGGGAGCCTCCTACGAGCAGTACTTC; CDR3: CSARDGGGGASYEQYF
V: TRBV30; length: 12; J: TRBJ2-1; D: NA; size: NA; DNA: TGTGCCTGGAGTTCTGGTGGGTCAGTGCAGTTCTTC; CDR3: CAWSSGGSVQFF
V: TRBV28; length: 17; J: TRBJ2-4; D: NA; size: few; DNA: TGTGCCAGCAGCCCTTACTCCGGACAGTTGGTCGTGAACATTCAGTACTTC; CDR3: CASSPYSGQLVVNIQYF
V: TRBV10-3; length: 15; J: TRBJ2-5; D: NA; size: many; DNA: TGTGCCATCAGTGAGTCTGGGGCCATGGGGGAGACCCAGTACTTC; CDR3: CAISESGAMGETQYF
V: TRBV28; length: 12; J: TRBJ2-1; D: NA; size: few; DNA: TGTGCCAGCAGTGATTCGCAAACCTGGCAGTTCTTC; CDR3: CASSDSQTWQFF
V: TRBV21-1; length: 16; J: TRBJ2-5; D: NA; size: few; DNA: TGTGCCAGCAGCAAAGTCCGGAACTCGGGACAAGAGACCCAGTACTTC; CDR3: CASSKVRNSGQETQYF
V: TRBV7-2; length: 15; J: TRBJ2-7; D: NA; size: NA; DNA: TGTGCCAGCAGCTTAGTCGACTTAACAACCTACGAGCAGTACTTC; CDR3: CASSLVDLTTYEQYF
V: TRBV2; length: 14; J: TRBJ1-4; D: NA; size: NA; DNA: TGTGCCAGCAGTGACCGGACGGATAATGAAAAACTGTTTTTT; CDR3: CASSDRTDNEKLFF
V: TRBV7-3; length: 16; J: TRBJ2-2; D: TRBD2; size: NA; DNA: TGTGCCAGCAGCTTACGGGGGGTCAGCGGCACCGGGGAGCTGTTTTTT; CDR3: CASSLRGVSGTGELFF
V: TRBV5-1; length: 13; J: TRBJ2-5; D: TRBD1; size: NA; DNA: TGCGCCAGCGGACAGGGGGCCCAAGAGACCCAGTACTTC; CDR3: CASGQGAQETQYF
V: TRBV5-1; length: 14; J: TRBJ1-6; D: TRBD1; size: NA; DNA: TGCGCCAGCAGCTTGTCAGGGGGCGATTCACCCCTCCACTTT; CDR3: CASSLSGGDSPLHF